This T cell receptor beta chain is from a study of vaccination and CD4 T cells after COVID-19. Treatment defined: approximately 9-day PBMC culture with coronavirus spike peptide pools or control peptides (ViraFEST assay). Cultured CD4+ T cells had their DNA profiled by the Oncomine TCR Beta short-read assay. TCRdb analysed the PCR reads with MiXCR anew, one entry per CDR3 protein. The table lists 20,000 or so distinct CDR3 sequences, 50% of them singletons. This clonotype was seen a few times. No antigen is known for it. Trimming stripped 8 bases from V and 6 bases from J, with 10 bases between. Germline CDR1 is MNHEY and CDR2 is SMNVEV (reference sequence). The CDR3 consists of 11 residues.

The receptor was derived from a human donor who had recovered from COVID-19. Sequencing was carried out using CD4+ T cells from blood, cultured in vitro. This chain joins TRBV27 and TRBJ1-2; tentatively, D is TRBD1 (6 bases). CDR3 protein: CASGGGDGYTF. The CDR3 DNA sequence: TGTGCCAGCGGAGGGGGTGATGGCTACACCTTC.